What follows are 21 T cell receptor beta chains derived from one specimen sequenced in a study of memory CD4+ T cells and cytomegalovirus serostatus. Single viable CD3+CD4+CD8-CD45RO+ cells were sorted as the memory CD4+ T cells. The protocol was immunoSEQ multiplex PCR, while the TCRdb copy is restricted to in-frame clones and leaves out a portion. The sample holds tens of thousands of clones, 78% seen once. Sequencing was done on a sample of memory CD4+ T cells from blood. These receptor sequences come from an adult in good health and CMV-seronegative.

The chain joins TRBV11-1 to TRBJ2-3, with 9 bases matching TRBD1. Trimming took 0 bases from V and 2 from J; bases not matched to a gene: 3. Germline loops: CDR1 SGHAT, CDR2 FQDESV (reference sequence). CDR3 length equals 16 residues. The DNA for the CDR3 is TGTGCCAGCAGCTTAGCGTGGGACAGGGTCACAGATACGCAGTATTTT. It specifies CASSLAWDRVTDTQYF.

This clone is deemed medium-sized. The J gene is TRBJ1-1, the V gene TRBV7-9; TRBD1 might be the D (6 bases). This CDR3 comprises 12 residues. V shed 1 base and J shed 12 bases, with 12 bases lying between them. CDR1 and CDR2 from the germline V gene are SEHNR and FQNEAQ (reference sequence). DNA for the CDR3: TGTGCCAGCAGCTTAGGAAGGGGGTCGACTTTCTTT. Amino acids: CASSLGRGSTFF.

The rearrangement links TRBV5-1 to TRBJ2-7; D is ambiguous. The CDR3 contains 14 residues. CDR1 and CDR2 from the germline V gene are SGHRS and YFSETQ. Deletions cut 0 bases from V and 6 bases from J, with 13 bases between. CDR3 sequence (DNA): TGCGCCAGCAGCTTGGTTCCCAGGCCGCGCGAGCAGTACTTC. Translation gives CASSLVPRPREQYF.

CDR3 sequence reads: CASSINPWGRSNQPQHF. Written as DNA, the CDR3 is TGTGCCAGTAGTATTAACCCATGGGGCAGGTCAAATCAGCCCCAGCATTTT. This chain links TRBV19 with TRBJ1-5, with a tentative D call TRBD1 (5 bases). With 3 bases removed from V and 4 bases from J, the gap between germline ends came to 19 bases. The germline V gene has CDR1 LNHDA and CDR2 SQIVND (reference sequence). This CDR3 region has 17 residues.

The rearrangement links TRBV7-3 to TRBJ2-5; D may be TRBD1 (6 bases). The CDR3 covers 14 residues. CDR1 and CDR2 from the germline V gene are SGHTA and FQGTGA. Trimming removed 1 base from V and 1 base from J, with 7 bases in between. In DNA, the CDR3 is TGTGCCAGCAGCTTAATAGGGGGCCAAGAGACCCAGTACTTC. Protein product: CASSLIGGQETQYF.

This clone was recorded once. The chain links TRBV9 to TRBJ1-4; 8 nucleotides line up with TRBD1. Per germline, CDR1 SGDLS and CDR2 YYNGEE. The ends lost 1 base at V and 7 bases at J; junction bases unmatched: 6. The CDR3 is 15 amino acids. CDR3 bases: TGTGCCAGCAGCGTATCGGGGACAGGCTCTGAAAAACTGTTTTTT. It codes for CASSVSGTGSEKLFF. The variable domain in full, with the rest retrieved from reference TRBV9 and TRBJ1-4, is DSGVTQTPKHLITATGQRVTLRCSPRSGDLSVYWYQQSLDQGLQFLIQYYNGEERAKGNILERFSAQQFPDLHSELNLSSLELGDSALYFCASSVSGTGSEKLFFGSGTQLSVL.

The V call is TRBV10-3, the J call TRBJ1-4; possible D gene TRBD1, 5 bases. CDR1 ENHRY and CDR2 SYGVKD come from the germline V gene. The CDR3 is 15 amino acids. Trimming left V 4 bases short and J 8 bases short, with 17 bases between. In DNA form, the CDR3 reads TGTGCCATCAGTGCGGGGACGGAGAGGAGGGAAAAACTGTTTTTT. It encodes CAISAGTERREKLFF.

The chain employs TRBV6-1 and TRBJ2-7, with D possibly TRBD1 on 5 matching bases. CDR3 size: 13 residues. Germline assignment: CDR1 MNHNS and CDR2 SASEGT. The V end lost 4 bases, the J end lost 3 bases, and 10 bases lay between the germline ends. Here the CDR3 reads CASSAQGYYEQYF. CDR3 nucleotide sequence: TGTGCCAGCAGTGCTCAGGGCTACTACGAGCAGTACTTC.

The chain recombines TRBV6-1 with TRBJ1-3, with 12 nucleotides matching TRBD1. The trim removed 4 bases at V and 2 bases at J, leaving 6 bases unmatched. The CDR3 is 17 residues long. Germline V gives CDR1 MNHNS, CDR2 SASEGT. For the CDR3, the DNA is TGTGCCAGCAGTGTCCCGGGACAGGGGGCGACTGGAAACACCATATATTTT. Amino acid sequence: CASSVPGQGATGNTIYF.

The J gene is TRBJ2-2, the V gene TRBV5-1, with TRBD1 matching 9 bases. Germline CDR1 is SGHRS and CDR2 is YFSETQ. Trimming removed 5 bases from V and 4 bases from J; junction bases left unmatched: 6. The CDR3 has 15 amino acids. CDR3 sequence: CASRPDRGGTGELFF. CDR3 nucleotides: TGCGCCAGCAGACCGGACAGGGGTGGCACCGGGGAGCTGTTTTTT.

The chain joins TRBV25-1 to TRBJ1-6; 7 bases fit TRBD1. Per germline, CDR1 MGHDK and CDR2 SYGVNS. V shed 2 bases, J shed 10 bases, and the junction held 8 bases outside the gene matches. The length of the CDR3 is 15 residues. The CDR3 DNA is TGTGCCAGCAGTGAACTCGACAGGGATCGGTCACCCCTCCACTTT. Translating gives CASSELDRDRSPLHF.

The chain has TRBV30 and TRBJ1-2, with D hard to call. Germline V CDR1 and CDR2: GTSNPN, SVGIG (reference sequence). The CDR3 covers 14 residues. V lost 4 bases, J lost 5 bases, and 17 bases lay in between. CDR3 sequence reads: CAWNREVGGYGYTF. In DNA form, the CDR3 reads TGTGCCTGGAATCGAGAAGTTGGAGGGTATGGCTACACCTTC.

Written as DNA, the CDR3 is TGTGCCTGGAGTGAACGAAACACCCCACTCCGGGACGAGCAGTACTTC. This encodes CAWSERNTPLRDEQYF. The chain is built from TRBV30 and TRBJ2-7; D is undetermined. This CDR3 is 16 amino acids long. In germline, CDR1 is GTSNPN, CDR2 SVGIG (reference sequence). V lost 1 base to trimming and J lost 5 bases, with 21 bases between them.

The genes are TRBV18 and TRBJ1-4, with D perhaps TRBD1 (5 bases). Between the trimmed V and J ends, which lost 3 bases and 7 bases, there was a span of 9 bases. The CDR3 is 13 amino acids. Germline V gene data show CDR1 as KGHSH and CDR2 as LQKENI. The CDR3: CASSPSGLEKLFF. CDR3 coding DNA: TGTGCCAGCTCACCTTCGGGACTTGAAAAACTGTTTTTT.

This clone was counted a few times. The V gene is TRBV30, the J gene TRBJ1-1, with D maybe TRBD1 (6 bases). CDR3 size: 13 residues. Germline V gene lookup returns CDR1 GTSNPN and CDR2 SVGIG (reference sequence). V was clipped by 8 bases and J by 0 bases, with 13 bases between them. The DNA of the CDR3 is TGTGCCGGTATGACAGGAATGAACACTGAAGCTTTCTTT. Translation gives CAGMTGMNTEAFF.

V usage is TRBV14 and J usage is TRBJ1-4; tentatively, D is TRBD1 (5 bases). The CDR3 runs to 14 residues. Germline CDR1 and CDR2: SGHDN and FVKESK. The ends were cut back, 2 bases at V and 7 bases at J, with 11 bases in the middle. Here the CDR3 reads CASSQQGLFEKLFF. The CDR3 DNA follows: TGTGCCAGCAGCCAACAGGGACTGTTTGAAAAACTGTTTTTT.

This chain uses TRBV5-5 with TRBJ2-1; a weak D match, TRBD2 (6 bases). Germline V gene data show CDR1 as SGHKS and CDR2 as YYEKEE (reference sequence). V shed 6 bases and J shed 7 bases, with 23 bases lying between them. The CDR3 spans 16 residues. The CDR3 reads CASTLGEGLIRNEQFF. CDR3 in DNA: TGTGCCAGCACCCTGGGCGAGGGACTGATAAGGAATGAGCAGTTCTTC.

The rearrangement joins TRBV18 to TRBJ2-3, with D possibly being TRBD1 (5 bases). The germline V gene encodes CDR1 KGHSH and CDR2 LQKENI. V dropped 2 bases and J dropped 2 bases, with 20 bases sitting between them. This CDR3 contains 18 residues. CDR3 region: CASSPLIWGSSDTDTQYF. In DNA, the CDR3 is TGTGCCAGCTCACCATTAATATGGGGCAGTTCGGACACAGATACGCAGTATTTT.

The rearrangement joins TRBV30 to TRBJ2-2; no reliable D call. CDR3 length equals 13 residues. Germline V CDR1 and CDR2: GTSNPN, SVGIG (reference sequence). Deletions cut 1 base from V and 5 bases from J, with 8 bases between. CDR3: CAWSGYRTGELFF. As DNA, the CDR3 is TGTGCCTGGAGTGGGTACAGAACCGGGGAGCTGTTTTTT.

The chain is built from TRBV7-2 and TRBJ2-7, with a weak D call TRBD2 (6 bases). V was cut by 0 bases and J by 2 bases, with 11 bases left in between. This CDR3 comprises 15 residues. Germline V gives CDR1 SGHTA, CDR2 FQGNSA. The CDR3 nucleotides are TGTGCCAGCAGCTTAGCGGGGGGTGGCCCCTACGAGCAGTACTTC. It codes for CASSLAGGGPYEQYF.

This chain links TRBV6-5 with TRBJ2-3, with 8 bases fitting TRBD1. J lost 3 bases, V lost 4 bases, and 3 bases had no gene match. Germline CDR1 is MNHEY and CDR2 is SVGAGI. This CDR3 comprises 14 residues. The CDR3 spells CASSSRQGTDTQYF. The CDR3 region has the DNA TGTGCCAGCAGTTCGAGACAGGGGACAGATACGCAGTATTTT.